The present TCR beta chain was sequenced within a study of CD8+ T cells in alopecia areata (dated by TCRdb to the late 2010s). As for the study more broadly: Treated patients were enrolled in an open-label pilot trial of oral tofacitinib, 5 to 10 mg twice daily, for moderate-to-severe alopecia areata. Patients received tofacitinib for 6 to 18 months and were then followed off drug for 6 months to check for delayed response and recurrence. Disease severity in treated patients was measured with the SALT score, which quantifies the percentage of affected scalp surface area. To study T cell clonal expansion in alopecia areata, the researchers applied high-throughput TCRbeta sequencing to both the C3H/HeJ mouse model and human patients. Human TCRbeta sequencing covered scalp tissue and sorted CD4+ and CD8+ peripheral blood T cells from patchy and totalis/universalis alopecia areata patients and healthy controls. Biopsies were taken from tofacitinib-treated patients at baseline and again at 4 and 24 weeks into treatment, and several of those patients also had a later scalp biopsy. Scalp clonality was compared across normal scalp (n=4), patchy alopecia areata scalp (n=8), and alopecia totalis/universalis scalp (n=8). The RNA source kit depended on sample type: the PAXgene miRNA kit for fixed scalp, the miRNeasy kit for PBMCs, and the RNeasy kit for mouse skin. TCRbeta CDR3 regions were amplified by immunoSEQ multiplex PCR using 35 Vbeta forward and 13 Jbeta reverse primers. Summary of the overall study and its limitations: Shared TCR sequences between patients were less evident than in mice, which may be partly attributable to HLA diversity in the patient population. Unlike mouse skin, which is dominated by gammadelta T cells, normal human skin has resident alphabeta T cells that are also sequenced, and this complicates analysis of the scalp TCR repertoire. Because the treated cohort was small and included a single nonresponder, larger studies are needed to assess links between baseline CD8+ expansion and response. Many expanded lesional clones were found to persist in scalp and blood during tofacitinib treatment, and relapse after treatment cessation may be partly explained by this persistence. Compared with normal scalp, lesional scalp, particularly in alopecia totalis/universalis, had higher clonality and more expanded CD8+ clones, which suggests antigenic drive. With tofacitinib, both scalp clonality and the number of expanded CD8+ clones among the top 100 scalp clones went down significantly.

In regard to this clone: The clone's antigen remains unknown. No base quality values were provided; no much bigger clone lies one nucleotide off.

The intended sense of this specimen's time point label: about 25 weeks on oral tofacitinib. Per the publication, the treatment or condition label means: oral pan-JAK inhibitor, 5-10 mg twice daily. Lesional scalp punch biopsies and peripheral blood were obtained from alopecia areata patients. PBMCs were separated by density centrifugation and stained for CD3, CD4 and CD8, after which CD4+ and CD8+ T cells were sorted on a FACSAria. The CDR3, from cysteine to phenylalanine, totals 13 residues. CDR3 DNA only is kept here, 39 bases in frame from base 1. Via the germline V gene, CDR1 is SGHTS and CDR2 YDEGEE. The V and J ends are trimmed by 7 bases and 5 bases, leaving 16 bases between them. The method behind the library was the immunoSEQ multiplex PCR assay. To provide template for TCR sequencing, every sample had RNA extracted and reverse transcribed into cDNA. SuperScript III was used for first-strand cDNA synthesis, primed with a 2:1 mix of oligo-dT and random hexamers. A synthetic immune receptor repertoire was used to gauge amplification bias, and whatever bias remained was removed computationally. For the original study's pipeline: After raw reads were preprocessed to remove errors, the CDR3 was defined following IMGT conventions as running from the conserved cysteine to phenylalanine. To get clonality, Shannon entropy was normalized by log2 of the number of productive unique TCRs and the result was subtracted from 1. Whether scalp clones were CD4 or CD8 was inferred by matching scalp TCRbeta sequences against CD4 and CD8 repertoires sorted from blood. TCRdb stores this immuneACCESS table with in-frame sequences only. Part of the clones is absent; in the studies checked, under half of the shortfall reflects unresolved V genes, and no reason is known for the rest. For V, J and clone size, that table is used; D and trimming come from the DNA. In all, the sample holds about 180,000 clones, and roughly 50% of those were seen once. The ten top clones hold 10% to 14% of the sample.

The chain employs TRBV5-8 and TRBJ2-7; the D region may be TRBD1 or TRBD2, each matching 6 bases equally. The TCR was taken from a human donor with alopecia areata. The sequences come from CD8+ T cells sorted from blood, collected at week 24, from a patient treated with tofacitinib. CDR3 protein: CASRRRGLDEQYF. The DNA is TGTGCCAGCCGAAGGAGGGGGTTGGACGAGCAGTACTTC.